This record concerns one T cell receptor (beta chain) sequence. Its antigen is undetermined. The V gene lost 1 base and the J gene lost 0 bases, with 10 bases spanning the gap. Per the germline V gene, CDR1 is SGHTA and CDR2 is FQGNSA. The CDR3 loop spans 17 amino acids. The data belong to a study of cytomegalovirus exposure and HLA in healthy donors. 60 Vbeta and 13 Jbeta primers were used in PCR. Profiled with immunoSEQ multiplex PCR; TCRdb holds only in-frame clones, not every one. This listing includes about 120,000 clones. Points from the study as a whole: The authors considered a cluster of highly shared sequence variants likely to be a sequencing artifact.

Material: PBMCs. The chain employs TRBV7-2 and TRBJ2-6; possibly TRBD1 for D (5 bases). The receptor comes from a man between 18 and 29 years old in good health and CMV-seronegative. CDR3 residues: CASSLGPGLSGANVLTF. The DNA for the CDR3 is TGTGCCAGCAGCTTAGGTCCAGGGCTCTCTGGGGCCAACGTCCTGACTTTC.